Listed here are 3 T cell receptor beta chains from one sample, sequenced in a study of blood T cell repertoires in COVID-19. Sequencing used immunoSEQ multiplex PCR; TCRdb keeps in-frame clones, though not all of them. The data hold about 400,000 clones, with roughly nine tenths observed a single time. Material: PBMCs or T cells enriched from blood (not recorded which). The receptors here all came from a woman younger than 45 who had recovered from COVID-19.

Worth noting for this clone: The sample contains more than one DNA sequence encoding this CDR3. The rearrangement joins TRBV5-1 to TRBJ2-2; 7 nucleotides match TRBD1. Trimming at V came to 4 bases and at J to 2 bases, leaving 2 bases not matched to a gene. The germline V gene encodes CDR1 SGHRS and CDR2 YFSETQ. This CDR3 has 14 residues. CDR3 DNA sequence: TGCGCCAGCAGCGGGACAGCAAACACCGGGGAGCTGTTTTTT. This codes for CASSGTANTGELFF.

Remarks on this clone: The sample holds other DNA sequences that translate to the same CDR3. The chain joins TRBV6-5 to TRBJ2-7; D possibly corresponds to TRBD2 (5 bases). Per the germline V gene, CDR1 is MNHEY and CDR2 is SVGAGI. Trimming stripped 4 bases from V and 1 base from J, with 5 bases between. The CDR3 loop spans 12 amino acids. As DNA, the CDR3 is TGTGCCAGCAGTTCGGGGTCCTACGAGCAGTACTTC. It specifies CASSSGSYEQYF.

J is TRBJ2-1 and V is TRBV5-8; the D gene is possibly TRBD2 (5 bases). Germline CDR1 and CDR2: SGHTS and YDEGEE. Trimming took 4 bases from V and 2 from J, leaving 13 bases between them. CDR3 size: 15 residues. The CDR3 is CASSGERGAYNEQFF. The CDR3 coding sequence is TGTGCCAGCAGCGGGGAGCGTGGGGCCTACAATGAGCAGTTCTTC.